These 26 T cell receptor beta chains came from one sample sequenced in a study of neurological immune-mediated disorders. TCRdb fed the 5' RACE reads into MiXCR, producing one record per CDR3 protein. Of fewer than 110,000 distinct CDR3 sequences listed, about 10% are singletons. Noted time point: longitudinal time-point 3. Sequenced input: PBMCs. The receptor source for this set is a female donor with HTLV-1-associated myelopathy (HAM/TSP).

This clonotype was detected many times. This CDR3 is CAISVLGAGYEQYF. The CDR3 DNA sequence: TGTGCCATCAGTGTGCTGGGGGCCGGTTACGAGCAGTACTTC. The chain links TRBV10-3 to TRBJ2-7; D possibly corresponds to TRBD1 (6 bases). The V gene's germline CDR1 is ENHRY and CDR2 SYGVKD. Trimming shortened V by 4 bases and J by 4 bases, and 14 bases separated the two germline ends. The CDR3 loop spans 14 amino acids.

In its sample, this clonotype was seen many times. The rearrangement joins TRBV12-3 or TRBV12-4 to TRBJ2-3, with D perhaps assigned TRBD1 or TRBD2 (6 bases each). This CDR3 has 16 amino acids. Deletions cut 5 bases from V and 2 bases from J, with 17 bases between. The CDR3 loop reads CASSPTGAHFTDTQYF. For the CDR3, the DNA is TGTGCCAGCAGTCCGACGGGGGCTCACTTCACAGATACGCAGTATTTT.

This clonotype was counted many times. The junction departs from germline at one end; a sequencing error may be responsible. The chain uses TRBV20-1 and TRBJ2-1; TRBD2 might be the D (5 bases). Germline assignment: CDR1 DFQATT and CDR2 SNEGSKA (reference sequence). The CDR3 is 11 residues long. For the CDR3, the DNA is TGTGCGGGCAGCTCCTACAATGAGCAGTTCTTC. Amino acid sequence: CAGSSYNEQFF.

This clonotype is termed medium-sized. The chain carries TRBV20-1 and TRBJ2-7, with 9 nucleotides matching TRBD1. J was trimmed by 5 bases and V by 3 bases; bases with no gene match: 8. CDR1 DFQATT and CDR2 SNEGSKA come from the germline V gene (reference sequence). The CDR3 is made up of 14 amino acids. Here the CDR3 reads CSARADRGFDEQYF. The CDR3 nucleotides read TGCAGTGCTAGGGCAGACAGGGGGTTCGACGAGCAGTACTTC.

This clonotype was observed many times. This CDR3 is CASSFWEDPSYEQYF. The CDR3 nucleotides are TGTGCCAGCAGCTTCTGGGAGGACCCCTCCTACGAGCAGTACTTC. The V gene is TRBV5-5, the J gene TRBJ2-7; tentative D call: TRBD2 (6 bases). The germline CDR1 and CDR2 sequences are SGHKS and YYEKEE (reference sequence). The CDR3 consists of 15 residues. Deletions cut 2 bases from V and 0 bases from J, with 12 bases between.

Notes on this clonotype: Here the CDR3 omits its conserved ending phenylalanine or tryptophan, so a read error is the likely source. Because the CDR3's place on the DNA is in doubt, the DNA is left out and the CDR3 is given as listed by TCRdb. This chain uses TRBV20-1 with TRBJ2-5. The CDR3 has 10 amino acids, counting both end residues. In germline, CDR1 is DFQATT, CDR2 SNEGSKA (reference sequence). The chain's CDR3 is CSARGETQHL.

This clonotype was detected ten times or more. The rearrangement uses TRBV11-2 and TRBJ2-1, with D perhaps matching TRBD2 (5 bases). The V end lost 7 bases, the J end lost 9 bases, and 16 bases lay between the germline ends. The CDR3 runs 13 residues. Germline CDR1 is SGHAT and CDR2 is FQNNGV. CDR3 bases: TGTGCCAGCACCTCTATGGGAGTCACTGAGCAGTTCTTC. Encoded protein: CASTSMGVTEQFF.

This clonotype was seen many times. This chain connects TRBV29-1 to TRBJ2-1, with a possible D match to TRBD1 (6 bases). V was shortened by 1 base and J by 0 bases, with 13 bases between the two germline ends. The CDR3 is made up of 16 amino acids. Germline V gene sequence: CDR1 SQVTM, CDR2 ANQGSEA. In nucleotides, the CDR3 is TGCAGCGTTGAAGGACAGGACCCATCCTCCTACAATGAGCAGTTCTTC. Translation gives CSVEGQDPSSYNEQFF.

This clonotype was recorded many times. V is TRBV7-9 and J is TRBJ2-3, with D tentatively TRBD1 or TRBD2 (6 bases each). Germline assignment: CDR1 SEHNR and CDR2 FQNEAQ (reference sequence). Trimming pared 11 bases from V and 0 bases from J, leaving 15 bases between. The CDR3 is 14 amino acids. As DNA, the CDR3 is TGTGCCGCGAGGGGGGCCTTGAGCACAGATACGCAGTATTTT. This codes for CAARGALSTDTQYF.

This clonotype was observed at least ten times. The chain recombines TRBV6-5 with TRBJ2-7; no firm D call. Germline CDR1 is MNHEY and CDR2 is SVGAGI. The CDR3 contains 14 residues. V was cut by 5 bases and J by 0 bases, with 11 bases left in between. The CDR3 region has the DNA TGTGCCAGCAGTAAAACCCGGACCTCCTACGAGCAGTACTTC. Amino acids: CASSKTRTSYEQYF.

In this sample, this clonotype turned up many times. V gene TRBV3-1 combines with J gene TRBJ2-2; D unresolved. Trimming cost V 4 bases and J 4 bases, with 7 bases left between them. Germline V gives CDR1 LGHDT, CDR2 YNNKEL (reference sequence). The CDR3 has 13 amino acids. The CDR3 DNA reads as TGTGCCAGCAGCCGAAGAAGCACCGGGGAGCTGTTTTTT. Translation gives CASSRRSTGELFF.

This clonotype was seen repeatedly, ten times or more. At one of its ends the junction is not consistent with the germline gene, which may arise from a read error. The chain is built from TRBV6-6 and TRBJ2-5, with D unresolved. Germline lookup yields CDR1 MNHNY and CDR2 SVGAGI (reference sequence). This CDR3 is 12 amino acids long. CDR3 nucleotide sequence: TGTGCCAGCAGTGAGTCCCAAAAGACCCAGTACTTC. This sequence encodes CASSESQKTQYF.

The chain uses TRBV6-2 or TRBV6-3 and TRBJ2-3; 8 bases map to TRBD2. Germline V gene data show CDR1 as MNHEY and CDR2 as SVGEGT. Trimming removed 5 bases from V and 3 bases from J; junction bases left unmatched: 7. The CDR3 contains 15 residues. The chain's CDR3 is CASSPGTRTTDTQYF. CDR3 nucleotide sequence: TGTGCCAGCAGTCCCGGGACTAGAACGACAGATACGCAGTATTTT.

The chain uses TRBV10-3 and TRBJ2-7, with D perhaps TRBD2 (6 bases). There are 12 residues in the CDR3. Trimming cost V 9 bases and J 3 bases, with 12 bases left between them. Germline V gene data show CDR1 as ENHRY and CDR2 as SYGVKD. The CDR3 loop is CAISPGDYEQYF. The DNA for the CDR3 is TGTGCCATTTCCCCGGGGGACTACGAGCAGTACTTC.

In its sample, this clonotype was seen many times. V usage is TRBV20-1 and J usage is TRBJ2-5; 12 bases match TRBD2. The CDR3 runs 15 residues. V was pared by 0 bases and J by 5 bases, with 4 bases of the junction left unmatched. The germline V gene has CDR1 DFQATT and CDR2 SNEGSKA (reference sequence). The CDR3 DNA follows: TGCAGTGCTAGAGATCCTAGCGGGGGGGATGAGACCCAGTACTTC. Translation gives CSARDPSGGDETQYF.

This clonotype was found many times. This chain links TRBV20-1 with TRBJ2-3; no reliable D call. Germline V lookup: CDR1 DFQATT, CDR2 SNEGSKA (reference sequence). V lost 3 bases and J 7 bases, leaving 5 bases between the germline ends. The CDR3 runs 10 residues. The CDR3, as DNA: TGCAGTGCTAGTTTTAATACGCAGTATTTT. Translating gives CSASFNTQYF.

This clonotype was seen repeatedly, ten times or more. The chain is built from TRBV5-1 and TRBJ2-3; tentatively, D is TRBD1 (6 bases). CDR3 size: 15 residues. Trimming cost V 1 base and J 6 bases, with 15 bases left between them. CDR1 is SGHRS, CDR2 YFSETQ, per germline. The CDR3 loop reads CASSLSGTGLDTQYF. In DNA, the CDR3 is TGCGCCAGCAGCTTGAGTGGTACAGGGCTGGATACGCAGTATTTT.

This clonotype has at least ten counts. The chain is built from TRBV7-2 and TRBJ1-2, with D unresolved. Germline V gene lookup returns CDR1 SGHTA and CDR2 FQGNSA. Trimming took 1 base from V and 7 from J, leaving 13 bases between them. This CDR3 is built from 14 residues. The CDR3 spells CASSLDSRRVGYTF. The CDR3 coding sequence is TGTGCCAGCAGCTTAGACTCTCGAAGGGTTGGCTACACCTTC.

Many counts were recorded for this clonotype. The CDR3 loop reads CASSYNQEAYNEQFF. Here the CDR3 DNA reads TGTGCCAGCAGTTACAATCAGGAAGCCTACAATGAGCAGTTCTTC. The chain links TRBV6-5 to TRBJ2-1, with D unresolved. Germline-derived CDR1 and CDR2 are MNHEY and SVGAGI. Trimming removed 2 bases from V and 2 bases from J, with 10 bases in between. This CDR3 is built from 15 residues.

With regard to this clonotype: Given a much more abundant clone one base away, this may be a read error. The V gene is TRBV12-3 or TRBV12-4, the J gene TRBJ2-3; tentatively, D is TRBD1 (6 bases). V shed 4 bases and J shed 3 bases, with 14 bases lying between them. The CDR3 consists of 15 residues. For the CDR3, the DNA is TGTGCCAGCAGTTCGGACAGTGGGCGGACAGATACGCAGTATTTT. It codes for CASSSDSGRTDTQYF.

This clonotype has ten or more counts. The rearrangement joins TRBV12-3 or TRBV12-4 to TRBJ2-3, with D perhaps matching TRBD2 (6 bases). The CDR3 contains 14 residues. Deletions cut 10 bases from V and 0 bases from J, with 14 bases between. CDR3 bases: TGTGCCACCCAGAACGGGGGAAGCACAGATACGCAGTATTTT. It yields the protein CATQNGGSTDTQYF.

This clonotype has a count of ten or more. The chain recombines TRBV20-1 with TRBJ1-3, with unresolved D. The germline gives CDR1 DFQATT, CDR2 SNEGSKA (reference sequence). The V and J ends lost 2 bases and 4 bases respectively, with 15 bases between them. The CDR3 spans 15 residues. CDR3 in amino acids: CSARPKRDVGNTIYF. CDR3 nucleotide sequence: TGCAGTGCTAGACCAAAAAGAGATGTAGGAAACACCATATATTTT.

This sequence joins TRBV7-6 and TRBJ2-5; D not resolved. CDR3 length: 18 amino acids. In germline, CDR1 is SGHVS, CDR2 FNYEAQ. Trimming removed 0 bases at V and 0 bases at J, with 17 bases between. The CDR3 DNA reads as TGTGCCAGCAGCTTAGCGGGTGGGCCAGAGAGGTACCAAGAGACCCAGTACTTC. The encoded protein is CASSLAGGPERYQETQYF. The complete variable domain, with remaining parts taken from reference TRBV7-6 and TRBJ2-5, reads GAGVSQSPRYKVTKRGQDVALRCDPISGHVSLYWYRQALGQGPEFLTYFNYEAQQDKSGLPNDRFSAERPEGSISTLTIQRTEQRDSAMYRCASSLAGGPERYQETQYFGPGTRLLVL.

This clonotype showed up many times. Here the CDR3 reads CASSLNPSGGAYEQYF. Written as DNA, the CDR3 is TGTGCCAGCAGCCTCAACCCTAGCGGGGGGGCCTACGAGCAGTACTTC. V gene TRBV6-6 combines with J gene TRBJ2-7, with 12 bases fitting TRBD2. Germline assignment: CDR1 MNHNY and CDR2 SVGAGI (reference sequence). With 6 bases clipped from V and 2 bases from J, the junction kept 8 bases outside the gene matches. CDR3 length: 16 residues.

This clonotype was seen repeatedly, ten times or more. The gene calls are TRBV18 and TRBJ1-1; D gene uncertain. From germline, CDR1 is KGHSH and CDR2 LQKENI. The CDR3 covers 13 residues. The ends were cut back, 5 bases at V and 1 base at J, with 8 bases in the middle. The CDR3 sequence: CASSVAENTEAFF. The CDR3 coding sequence is TGTGCCAGCTCAGTCGCAGAGAACACTGAAGCTTTCTTT.

There are many counts of this clonotype. The rearrangement joins TRBV5-1 to TRBJ1-6; no definite D call. Deletions cut 7 bases from V and 5 bases from J, with 19 bases between. The CDR3 is 16 amino acids. Germline V CDR1 and CDR2: SGHRS, YFSETQ. In nucleotides, the CDR3 is TGCGCCAGCTCCTTGGGCGGTATGACGGATAATTCACCCCTCCACTTT. Translation gives CASSLGGMTDNSPLHF.